There are a few counts of the clone carrying this T cell receptor beta chain. The antigen is undetermined. This sample was taken from a study of response to subunit inactivated influenza vaccine. The study's findings and limits: Each seasonal influenza vaccination recruits few new T cells, the authors suggested.

CDR1 is PRHDT and CDR2 is FYEKMQ in the germline V gene (reference sequence). The germline V and J ends were trimmed by 7 bases and 4 bases, with 16 bases remaining between them. This CDR3 region has 14 residues. TCRdb called the RT-PCR reads again in MiXCR, with one record for every CDR3 protein. The data hold about 160,000 distinct CDR3 sequences, with 11% observed a single time. The chain combines TRBV13 with TRBJ1-2; tentatively, D is TRBD1 (5 bases). The source is a man aged 50-60 years who received an inactivated influenza vaccine. The specimen comprised non-naive T cells sorted from PBMCs, sampled 35 to 45 days after vaccination. CDR3: CASTPAGSSYGYTF. For the CDR3, the DNA is TGTGCCAGCACTCCGGCAGGGTCAAGCTATGGCTACACCTTC. Full variable domain (remainder filled in from reference TRBV13 and TRBJ1-2): AAGVIQSPRHLIKEKRETATLKCYPIPRHDTVYWYQQGPGQDPQFLISFYEKMQSDKGSIPDRFSAQQFSDYHSELNMSSLELGDSALYFCASTPAGSSYGYTFGSGTRLTVV.